Each of the 6 T cell receptor beta chains below was sequenced from the same sample in a study of CD8 T cell repertoires and HIV-1 epitope variants. Clones were read by immunoSEQ multiplex PCR, and TCRdb kept only the in-frame ones, dropping some. The sample lists about 5,600 clones; over 60% were seen once. No antigen is known for these receptors. The sequenced sample consisted of cultured CD8+ T cells derived from PBMCs. The receptors here all came from a male donor with HIV.

The rearrangement links TRBV19 to TRBJ1-1; no clear D. The germline V gene encodes CDR1 LNHDA and CDR2 SQIVND (reference sequence). V gave up 3 bases and J gave up 4 bases, with 9 bases separating them. The CDR3 has 13 residues. DNA of the CDR3: TGTGCCAGTAGTATGTATGGGCTCACTGAAGCTTTCTTT. Its translation: CASSMYGLTEAFF. The full variable domain, with the rest looked up from reference TRBV19 and TRBJ1-1, is DGGITQSPKYLFRKEGQNVTLSCEQNLNHDAMYWYRQDPGQGLRLIYYSQIVNDFQKGDIAEGYSVSREKKESFPLTVTSAQKNPTAFYLCASSMYGLTEAFFGQGTRLTVV.

V gene TRBV11-2 combines with J gene TRBJ2-2; no firm D call. The ends were cut back, 1 base at V and 5 bases at J, with 8 bases in the middle. Germline loops: CDR1 SGHAT, CDR2 FQNNGV. There are 14 residues in the CDR3. The CDR3 spells CASSLVRKTGELFF. The CDR3 nucleotides read TGTGCCAGCAGCTTAGTTAGGAAAACCGGGGAGCTGTTTTTT.

The genes are TRBV13 and TRBJ1-1; 12 positions agree with TRBD1. The CDR3 spans 15 residues. The germline V gene encodes CDR1 PRHDT and CDR2 FYEKMQ (reference sequence). Germline trimming cut 4 bases from V and 4 bases from J; bases unmatched to any gene: 4. CDR3 coding DNA: TGTGCCAGCAGCTCGGGACAGGGGGCGGGCACTGAAGCTTTCTTT. Translation: CASSSGQGAGTEAFF.

Only a few counts were recorded for this clone. The V and J genes are TRBV30 and TRBJ1-1; D unclear. This CDR3 has 11 residues. Trimming cost V 1 base and J 6 bases, with 6 bases left between them. Germline V gene lookup returns CDR1 GTSNPN and CDR2 SVGIG (reference sequence). The CDR3 nucleotides read TGTGCCTGGAGTGAGGCCCCTGAAGCTTTCTTT. Its protein is CAWSEAPEAFF.

The chain joins TRBV6-1 to TRBJ2-7; perhaps TRBD1 as D (6 bases). V was shortened by 2 bases and J by 6 bases, with 14 bases between the two germline ends. The CDR3 consists of 14 residues. Germline CDR1 reads MNHNS; CDR2 reads SASEGT. The CDR3 DNA reads as TGTGCCAGCAGTGAATTGGCAGGGGAGAGCGAGCAGTACTTC. It specifies CASSELAGESEQYF.

The chain combines TRBV5-1 with TRBJ1-1, with D perhaps TRBD1 (6 bases). Germline CDR1 SGHRS, CDR2 YFSETQ. This CDR3 spans 15 amino acids. The ends were cut back, 0 bases at V and 4 bases at J, with 13 bases in the middle. CDR3 bases: TGCGCCAGCAGCTTGGCTCTGGGGGCAGGCACTGAAGCTTTCTTT. Translated: CASSLALGAGTEAFF.